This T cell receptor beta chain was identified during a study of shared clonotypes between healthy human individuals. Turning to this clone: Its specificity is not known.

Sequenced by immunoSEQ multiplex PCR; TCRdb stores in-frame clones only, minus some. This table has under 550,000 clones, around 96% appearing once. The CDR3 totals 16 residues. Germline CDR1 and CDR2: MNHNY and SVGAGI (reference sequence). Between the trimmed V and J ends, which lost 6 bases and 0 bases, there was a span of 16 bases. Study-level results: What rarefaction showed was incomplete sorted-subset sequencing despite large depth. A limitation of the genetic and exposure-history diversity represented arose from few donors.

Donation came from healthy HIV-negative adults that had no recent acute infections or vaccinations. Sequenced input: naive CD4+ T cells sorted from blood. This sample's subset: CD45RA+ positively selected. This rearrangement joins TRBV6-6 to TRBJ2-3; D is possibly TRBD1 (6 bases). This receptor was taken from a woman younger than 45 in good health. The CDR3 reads CASRQDRRPSTDTQYF. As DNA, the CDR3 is TGTGCCAGCAGACAAGACAGGAGACCTAGCACAGATACGCAGTATTTT.